The 21 T cell receptor beta chains listed next were all sequenced from one sample in a study of identical twins. TCRdb reanalysed the 5' RACE reads using MiXCR and keeps one entry per CDR3 protein. The sample has around 650,000 distinct CDR3 sequences, roughly 6.6% seen once; the top ten hold 1.6%. These data are also associated with another study on yellow fever vaccine responses in identical twins.

The sequenced sample consisted of PBMCs. The receptors come from a woman aged 18-29 years in good health.

The V gene is TRBV20-1, the J gene TRBJ2-7; 15 bases fit TRBD2. This CDR3 has 15 residues. Trimming at V came to 0 bases and at J to 7 bases, leaving 4 bases not matched to a gene. CDR1 is DFQATT and CDR2 is SNEGSKA in the germline V gene (reference sequence). CDR3 in amino acids: CSARDPGTSGREQYF. For the CDR3, the DNA is TGCAGTGCTAGAGATCCTGGGACTAGCGGGAGGGAGCAGTACTTC.

This clonotype was seen ten or more times. The rearrangement uses TRBV7-3 and TRBJ2-1; 7 bases align to TRBD2. With V trimmed by 5 bases and J by 10 bases, 8 bases remained unmatched. Germline V lookup: CDR1 SGHTA, CDR2 FQGTGA. The CDR3 sequence is 13 residues long. The CDR3 DNA is TGTGCCAGCAGCACTGGACTAGTGGACGAGCAGTTCTTC. Residues: CASSTGLVDEQFF.

V usage is TRBV29-1 and J usage is TRBJ1-3, with a tentative D call TRBD1 (6 bases). Germline V gene sequence: CDR1 SQVTM, CDR2 ANQGSEA. The CDR3 spans 13 residues. V dropped 6 bases and J dropped 3 bases, with 12 bases sitting between them. The CDR3 reads CSVQQGGGNTIYF. DNA for the CDR3: TGCAGCGTGCAACAGGGAGGTGGAAACACCATATATTTT.

Of note for this clonotype: It may be a read error: a sequence one base away is much more abundant. This chain joins TRBV2 and TRBJ1-3, with D unresolved. The CDR3 has 14 residues. Germline V gives CDR1 SNHLY, CDR2 FYNNEI. Here the CDR3 reads CTSSPTETGNTIYF. The CDR3 DNA reads as TGTACCAGCAGTCCAACGGAGACAGGAAACACCATATATTTT.

V usage is TRBV5-8 and J usage is TRBJ1-2; weak D call: TRBD1 (6 bases). Germline V gene data show CDR1 as SGHTS and CDR2 as YDEGEE. The ends were cut back, 4 bases at V and 8 bases at J, with 12 bases in the middle. This CDR3 is built from 12 residues. The CDR3 loop reads CASSGGGHGYTF. The CDR3 bases are TGTGCCAGCAGCGGCGGGGGGCACGGCTACACCTTC. Supplemented by reference TRBV5-8 and TRBJ1-2, the full variable domain reads EAGVTQSPTHLIKTRGQQATLRCSPISGHTSVYWYQQALGLGLQFLLWYDEGEERNRGNFPPRFSGRQFPNYSSELNVNALELEDSALYLCASSGGGHGYTFGSGTRLTVV.

This clonotype has only a few counts. The rearrangement joins TRBV6-5 to TRBJ2-3; D is ambiguous. Trimming removed 0 bases from V and 2 bases from J, with 21 bases in between. The germline V gene encodes CDR1 MNHEY and CDR2 SVGAGI. The CDR3 sequence is 19 residues long. CDR3: CASSYSDLPKGPFTDTQYF. As DNA, the CDR3 is TGTGCCAGCAGTTACTCGGATCTCCCTAAGGGTCCCTTCACAGATACGCAGTATTTT.

The rearrangement links TRBV4-1 to TRBJ2-7; the match to TRBD1 covers 8 bases. The length of the CDR3 is 15 residues. With 2 bases clipped from V and 2 bases from J, the junction kept 5 bases outside the gene matches. Germline assignment: CDR1 MGHRA and CDR2 YSYEKL. As DNA, the CDR3 is TGCGCCAGCAGCCAACCGAAGACAGGGGCCTACGAGCAGTACTTC. Translated, it gives CASSQPKTGAYEQYF.

This clonotype has a handful of counts. The rearrangement joins TRBV29-1 to TRBJ1-1; 10 bases align to TRBD1. The trim removed 6 bases at V and 0 bases at J, leaving 1 base unmatched. The germline gives CDR1 SQVTM, CDR2 ANQGSEA. The CDR3 runs to 13 residues. CDR3 DNA: TGCAGCGTCGGGACAGGGGTGAACACTGAAGCTTTCTTT. It translates to CSVGTGVNTEAFF.

The chain combines TRBV12-3 or TRBV12-4 with TRBJ2-1, with a tentative D call TRBD2 (6 bases). V was trimmed by 7 bases and J by 8 bases, leaving 18 bases between them. The CDR3 sequence is 14 residues long. Here the CDR3 reads CASMRDGSSDEQFF. CDR3 DNA sequence: TGTGCCAGCATGCGGGATGGGTCCAGCGATGAGCAGTTCTTC.

V gene TRBV7-7 combines with J gene TRBJ2-3; D is perhaps TRBD1 (5 bases). V lost 1 base to trimming and J lost 9 bases, with 14 bases between them. Germline V lookup: CDR1 SSHAT, CDR2 FNYEAQ (reference sequence). The CDR3 runs 14 residues. CDR3 residues: CASSLGWGLDTQYF. Here the CDR3 DNA reads TGTGCCAGCAGCTTAGGCTGGGGCCTAGACACGCAGTATTTT.

The chain joins TRBV29-1 to TRBJ2-2; the D gene could be TRBD1 or TRBD2 (7 bases each). V was pared by 6 bases and J by 2 bases, with 19 bases between. Germline V gene sequence: CDR1 SQVTM, CDR2 ANQGSEA. This CDR3 region has 16 residues. The CDR3 sequence is CSVRGGLEINTGELFF. CDR3 DNA: TGCAGCGTCAGGGGGGGATTGGAAATTAACACCGGGGAGCTGTTTTTT.

This clonotype has more than one count but fewer than ten. The CDR3 nucleotides read TGTGCCAGCAGCTCACGGACAGGGTATCATGAGCAGTTCTTC. This sequence encodes CASSSRTGYHEQFF. The chain has TRBV9 and TRBJ2-1, with 8 nucleotides matching TRBD1. The trim removed 4 bases at V and 8 bases at J, leaving 8 bases unmatched. Germline CDR1 SGDLS, CDR2 YYNGEE. The CDR3 sequence is 14 residues long. Together with reference TRBV9 and TRBJ2-1, the CDR3 gives the full variable domain: DSGVTQTPKHLITATGQRVTLRCSPRSGDLSVYWYQQSLDQGLQFLIQYYNGEERAKGNILERFSAQQFPDLHSELNLSSLELGDSALYFCASSSRTGYHEQFFGPGTRLTVL.

The genes are TRBV28 and TRBJ2-4; TRBD1 matches at 7 bases. The CDR3 contains 14 residues. V shed 5 bases, J shed 7 bases, and the junction held 8 bases outside the gene matches. Germline V CDR1 and CDR2: MDHEN, SYDVKM. CDR3 nucleotide sequence: TGTGCCAGCAGTCAAACCCCACAGGGGAACATTCAGTACTTC. Its translation is CASSQTPQGNIQYF.

This clonotype was picked up many times. The chain recombines TRBV2 with TRBJ2-1; TRBD1 might be the D (6 bases). Germline-derived CDR1 and CDR2 are SNHLY and FYNNEI. There are 10 residues in the CDR3. V shed 9 bases and J shed 7 bases, with 7 bases lying between them. CDR3 in amino acids: CARGQNEQFF. The CDR3 DNA sequence: TGTGCCAGAGGACAGAATGAGCAGTTCTTC.

This clonotype was picked up many times. The chain carries TRBV20-1 and TRBJ1-4; D remains unclear. The CDR3 extends over 14 amino acids. In germline, CDR1 is DFQATT, CDR2 SNEGSKA (reference sequence). The V and J ends lost 1 base and 7 bases respectively, with 13 bases between them. DNA for the CDR3: TGCAGTGCTAGAGCGTTCGGACGGATTGAAAAACTGTTTTTT. Its protein product is CSARAFGRIEKLFF.

This clonotype was counted many times. The J gene is TRBJ2-7, the V gene TRBV7-9; D perhaps matches TRBD1 (5 bases). V dropped 1 base and J dropped 6 bases, with 16 bases sitting between them. The CDR3 runs to 15 residues. CDR1 is SEHNR, CDR2 FQNEAQ, per germline (reference sequence). DNA of the CDR3: TGTGCCAGCAGCTTAGTTCTGGGCAGGGTAACCGAGCAGTACGTC. Translation: CASSLVLGRVTEQYV.

This clonotype has a handful of counts. The chain uses TRBV12-5 and TRBJ1-5, with a possible D match to TRBD1 (6 bases). Looked up from germline, CDR1 is LGHNT and CDR2 is FRNRAP. The CDR3 is 15 residues long. The ends were cut back, 7 bases at V and 6 bases at J, with 19 bases in the middle. In DNA form, the CDR3 reads TGTGCTAGTGCCACGGACGGGGGGCGCGGTCAGCCCCAGCATTTT. It is translated as CASATDGGRGQPQHF.

The chain joins TRBV5-5 to TRBJ2-7; D is ambiguous. Germline V gene lookup returns CDR1 SGHKS and CDR2 YYEKEE (reference sequence). The CDR3 loop spans 17 amino acids. V lost 3 bases and J 5 bases, leaving 24 bases between the germline ends. CDR3 sequence reads: CASSSRIAWLANHEQYF. CDR3 nucleotides: TGTGCCAGCAGCTCCCGTATTGCGTGGCTGGCTAACCACGAGCAGTACTTC.

The table lists this clonotype with many counts. V gene TRBV5-6 combines with J gene TRBJ1-1, with no clear D. The germline V and J ends were trimmed by 0 bases and 2 bases, with 11 bases remaining between them. The CDR3 totals 15 residues. CDR1 and CDR2 (germline): SGHDT, YYEEEE. CDR3 coding DNA: TGTGCCAGCAGCTTGGGGTTTGGCAGTAACACTGAAGCTTTCTTT. Translation gives CASSLGFGSNTEAFF.

V usage is TRBV28 and J usage is TRBJ2-5; 8 nucleotides line up with TRBD1. This CDR3 region has 16 residues. The germline CDR1 and CDR2 sequences are MDHEN and SYDVKM. The V segment lost 6 bases and the J segment 3 bases; nucleotides outside the gene matches: 12. Here the CDR3 reads CASSPSLGQGKETQYF. Here the CDR3 DNA reads TGTGCCAGCAGCCCCTCTCTCGGACAGGGAAAAGAGACCCAGTACTTC.

In this sample, this clonotype turned up many times. The rearrangement uses TRBV6-1 and TRBJ1-5; D remains ambiguous. V lost 4 bases, J lost 5 bases, and 3 bases lay in between. The CDR3 sequence is 11 residues long. Germline V gives CDR1 MNHNS, CDR2 SASEGT. CDR3 sequence: CASSAYQPQHF. The DNA of the CDR3 is TGTGCCAGCAGTGCCTATCAGCCCCAGCATTTT.